These 13 T cell receptor beta chains were all obtained from the same sample, sequenced in a study of blood T cell repertoires in COVID-19. Profiled with immunoSEQ multiplex PCR; TCRdb holds only in-frame clones, not every one. Among about 170,000 clones, 70% to 85% were seen once, and the ten largest hold around 19%. The sample taken for sequencing was PBMCs or T cells enriched from blood (not recorded which). These receptors all come from a woman aged 65 to 85 in a cohort exposed to, infected with or recovered from COVID-19 (not recorded which).

V is TRBV24-1 and J is TRBJ2-5; D unclear. The CDR3 sequence is 12 residues long. Germline V CDR1 and CDR2: KGHDR, SFDVKD. V was clipped by 6 bases and J by 2 bases, with 6 bases between them. CDR3 region: CATSTSQETQYF. The CDR3 DNA is TGTGCCACCAGTACAAGTCAAGAGACCCAGTACTTC.

This clone was observed a handful of times. The chain combines TRBV7-9 with TRBJ2-1, with 10 bases aligning to TRBD2. V shed 1 base, J shed 10 bases, and the junction held 10 bases outside the gene matches. The CDR3 consists of 16 residues. CDR1 is SEHNR and CDR2 is FQNEAQ in the germline V gene (reference sequence). The CDR3 DNA follows: TGTGCCAGCAGCTTAGGTTCTACTAGCGGGATTCACGAGCAGTTCTTC. The encoded protein is CASSLGSTSGIHEQFF.

The CDR3 loop reads CASSYGVTDTQYF. Written as DNA, the CDR3 is TGTGCCAGCAGCTACGGGGTGACAGATACGCAGTATTTT. V is TRBV7-9 and J is TRBJ2-3, with D maybe TRBD2 (5 bases). Looked up from germline, CDR1 is SEHNR and CDR2 is FQNEAQ (reference sequence). V was pared by 4 bases and J by 3 bases, with 8 bases between. The CDR3 loop spans 13 amino acids. Full variable domain (remainder filled in from reference TRBV7-9 and TRBJ2-3): DTGVSQNPRHKITKRGQNVTFRCDPISEHNRLYWYRQTLGQGPEFLTYFQNEAQLEKSRLLSDRFSAERPKGSFSTLEIQRTEQGDSAMYLCASSYGVTDTQYFGPGTRLTVL.

This clone has only a few counts. The chain links TRBV7-8 to TRBJ2-1, with 9 bases lining up with TRBD2. The CDR3 spans 15 residues. The trim removed 1 base at V and 4 bases at J, leaving 2 bases unmatched. Germline CDR1 SGHVS, CDR2 FQNEAQ. CDR3 sequence (DNA): TGTGCCAGCAGCTTAGTGCTAGCGGGGTACAATGAGCAGTTCTTC. It is translated as CASSLVLAGYNEQFF.

V and J are TRBV14 and TRBJ2-3; TRBD2 might be the D (5 bases). The CDR3 has 12 residues. Trimming shortened V by 4 bases and J by 6 bases, and 8 bases separated the two germline ends. Germline V gene sequence: CDR1 SGHDN, CDR2 FVKESK. CDR3 nucleotide sequence: TGTGCCAGCAGCCCCCCTAGCGATACGCAGTATTTT. Translation: CASSPPSDTQYF.

This chain uses TRBV15 with TRBJ2-5; a weak D match, TRBD1 (6 bases). The CDR3 is 14 residues long. Germline V gene sequence: CDR1 LNHNV, CDR2 YYDKDF (reference sequence). Trimming shortened V by 3 bases and J by 3 bases, and 11 bases separated the two germline ends. CDR3 nucleotides: TGTGCCACCAGCAGGCCCGACAGGAAAGAGACCCAGTACTTC. It codes for CATSRPDRKETQYF.

The rearrangement uses TRBV9 and TRBJ1-3; 10 nucleotides align to TRBD1. The length of the CDR3 is 16 residues. V lost 2 bases and J lost 2; bases outside the gene matches: 4. Germline V gene lookup returns CDR1 SGDLS and CDR2 YYNGEE. DNA of the CDR3: TGTGCCAGCAGCGTCGGGACAGGGGAAGCTGGAAACACCATATATTTT. Its translation is CASSVGTGEAGNTIYF.

This sequence joins TRBV28 and TRBJ1-2; 7 positions match TRBD1. The ends lost 2 bases at V and 8 bases at J; junction bases unmatched: 8. Germline values: CDR1 MDHEN, CDR2 SYDVKM. The CDR3 extends over 14 amino acids. CDR3 protein: CASSLSQGQRGYTF. CDR3 bases: TGTGCCAGCAGTTTAAGCCAGGGACAGCGAGGCTACACCTTC.

The V and J genes are TRBV24-1 and TRBJ1-5; D remains ambiguous. The CDR3 extends over 12 amino acids. V lost 5 bases, J lost 5 bases, and 6 bases lay in between. Looked up from germline, CDR1 is KGHDR and CDR2 is SFDVKD. The CDR3 protein is CATSASDQPQHF. The CDR3 DNA is TGTGCCACCAGTGCCTCCGATCAGCCCCAGCATTTT.

The genes are TRBV28 and TRBJ1-4; D unresolved. CDR1 is MDHEN, CDR2 SYDVKM, per germline. V shed 3 bases and J shed 10 bases, with 9 bases lying between them. There are 12 residues in the CDR3. DNA for the CDR3: TGTGCCAGCAGTTTCCGGGTTGGAAAACTGTTTTTT. Encoded protein: CASSFRVGKLFF.

The genes are TRBV5-4 and TRBJ1-2; TRBD1 agrees at 9 bases. In germline, CDR1 is SGHNT, CDR2 YYREEE (reference sequence). V was clipped by 4 bases and J by 4 bases; unmatched bases: 2. The CDR3 is 13 residues long. The CDR3: CASSQGQGYGYTF. The DNA for the CDR3 is TGTGCCAGCAGCCAGGGACAGGGCTATGGCTACACCTTC.

The chain links TRBV27 to TRBJ2-3; the match to TRBD1 covers 11 bases. Germline CDR1 is MNHEY and CDR2 is SMNVEV (reference sequence). This CDR3 has 14 residues. Unmatched junction bases numbered 6, after V lost 6 bases and J lost 7 bases. CDR3 DNA: TGTGCCAGCAGCGGGACAGGGGGTGTTAATACGCAGTATTTT. As protein: CASSGTGGVNTQYF.

V and J are TRBV9 and TRBJ1-2, with 7 bases matching TRBD1. The CDR3 length is 17 residues. CDR1 SGDLS and CDR2 YYNGEE come from the germline V gene. With V trimmed by 7 bases and J by 0 bases, 15 bases remained unmatched. Written as DNA, the CDR3 is TGTGCCAGCGGTCCCCTGGGACAGTTGGGAACTAACTATGGCTACACCTTC. The encoded protein is CASGPLGQLGTNYGYTF.